Below are 27 T cell receptor beta chains sequenced from a single sample in a study of blood T cell repertoires in COVID-19 (dated by TCRdb to 2020 to 2022). The method was the immunoSEQ multiplex PCR assay. TCRdb carries this immuneACCESS record with in-frame sequences only. Its versions omit some clonotypes, under half of them owing to an unresolved V gene in the studies checked, with the rest unexplained. For this sample there are roughly 38,000 clones; around 90% appear just once. Of the sample, 9% is held by the ten largest clones. Sequenced sample: peripheral blood. The receptors here all came from a woman aged 70-85 years with acute or convalescent COVID-19.

The gene calls are TRBV7-9 and TRBJ1-5, with D possibly TRBD1 on 5 matching bases. Trimming removed 5 bases from V and 1 base from J, with 9 bases in between. The CDR3 is 14 residues long. Germline CDR1 is SEHNR and CDR2 is FQNEAQ (reference sequence). The DNA for the CDR3 is TGTGCCAGCAGCAAGACAGAGAGCAATCAGCCCCAGCATTTT. Its protein is CASSKTESNQPQHF.

Concerning this clone itself: This same CDR3 is encoded by further DNA sequences in the sample. The chain combines TRBV20-1 with TRBJ2-7; 7 bases are shared with TRBD2. The CDR3 is 11 residues long. Germline V gene sequence: CDR1 DFQATT, CDR2 SNEGSKA (reference sequence). Germline trimming cut 3 bases from V and 5 bases from J; bases unmatched to any gene: 1. The CDR3 bases are TGCAGTGCTAGTAGCGGGCACGAGCAGTACGTC. It encodes CSASSGHEQYV.

The chain recombines TRBV7-9 with TRBJ2-7; perhaps TRBD2 as D (5 bases). CDR3 length: 13 amino acids. With 3 bases removed from V and 4 bases from J, the gap between germline ends came to 10 bases. In germline, CDR1 is SEHNR, CDR2 FQNEAQ (reference sequence). The CDR3, as DNA: TGTGCCAGCAGCTTGAGCGGAGCATACGAGCAGTACGTC. Residues: CASSLSGAYEQYV.

The V gene is TRBV5-1, the J gene TRBJ2-3, with TRBD1 matching 7 bases. V shed 4 bases and J 1 base; nucleotides not matched to a gene: 6. The germline V gene encodes CDR1 SGHRS and CDR2 YFSETQ. This CDR3 has 15 residues. The CDR3 coding sequence is TGCGCCAGCAGCCCTGACAGGGTTCGCACAGATACGCAGTATTTT. This codes for CASSPDRVRTDTQYF.

V is TRBV6-5 and J is TRBJ2-5, with 7 bases lining up with TRBD2. The CDR3 runs to 15 residues. CDR1 is MNHEY and CDR2 is SVGAGI in the germline V gene. V was pared by 0 bases and J by 4 bases, with 5 bases of the junction left unmatched. For the CDR3, the DNA is TGTGCCAGCAGTTACTCTAGGCCGGGAGGAGAGACCCAGTACTTC. This translates into CASSYSRPGGETQYF.

This chain joins TRBV3-1 (or the pseudogene TRBV3-2) and TRBJ2-3; tentatively, D is TRBD2 (7 bases). The CDR3 is made up of 15 amino acids. The V gene's germline CDR1 is LGHDT and CDR2 YNNKEL (reference sequence). Deletions cut 5 bases from V and 6 bases from J, with 18 bases between. CDR3 bases: TGTGCCAGCAGCTCGGGGGGCGGGAGCGGGGATACGCAGTATTTT. Its protein product is CASSSGGGSGDTQYF.

DNA of the CDR3: TGTGCCAGCAGTTCCATGGACAGTTCCTCCCTACTAGGCTACACCTTC. This gives the protein CASSSMDSSSLLGYTF. This sequence joins TRBV28 and TRBJ1-2; D possibly corresponds to TRBD1 (6 bases). The CDR3 is 16 amino acids. V lost 4 bases to trimming and J lost 8 bases, with 23 bases between them. The germline V gene encodes CDR1 MDHEN and CDR2 SYDVKM.

The chain employs TRBV7-2 and TRBJ2-1; 9 bases agree with TRBD2. Losses at the gene ends were 3 bases for V and 3 bases for J; bases not matched to a gene: 3. The V gene's germline CDR1 is SGHTA and CDR2 FQGNSA. The CDR3 length is 15 residues. CDR3 in amino acids: CASSFASGVYNEQFF. CDR3 DNA: TGTGCCAGCAGCTTCGCTAGCGGGGTCTACAATGAGCAGTTCTTC.

In this sample, this clone turned up a few times. The rearrangement uses TRBV27 and TRBJ2-7; tentatively, D is TRBD2 (7 bases). There are 18 residues in the CDR3. Trimming left V 6 bases short and J 1 base short, with 25 bases between. The germline CDR1 and CDR2 sequences are MNHEY and SMNVEV (reference sequence). CDR3 in amino acids: CASRPIVGAGLGSYEQYV. CDR3 bases: TGTGCCAGCAGACCTATAGTGGGGGCCGGACTAGGTTCCTACGAGCAGTACGTC.

The chain uses TRBV7-2 and TRBJ1-6; D call uncertain. The CDR3 totals 12 residues. V was pared by 7 bases and J by 9 bases, with 10 bases between. Germline V lookup: CDR1 SGHTA, CDR2 FQGNSA. The CDR3 sequence: CASTKIPSPLHF. CDR3 DNA sequence: TGTGCCAGCACTAAAATCCCTTCACCCCTCCACTTT.

The chain is built from TRBV27 and TRBJ1-1; the D gene is possibly TRBD1 (6 bases). V lost 6 bases and J lost 4, with 18 bases in between. The germline CDR1 and CDR2 sequences are MNHEY and SMNVEV (reference sequence). The CDR3 length is 15 residues. The CDR3: CASSPNPDRTTEAFF. Here the CDR3 DNA reads TGTGCCAGCAGCCCCAACCCTGACAGGACCACTGAAGCTTTCTTT.

The CDR3 is CASSVGQPQHF. In nucleotides, the CDR3 is TGTGCCAGCAGTGTTGGCCAGCCCCAGCATTTT. The genes are TRBV2 and TRBJ1-5; no definite D call. The CDR3 is 11 amino acids. V dropped 4 bases and J dropped 7 bases, with 5 bases sitting between them. The germline V gene has CDR1 SNHLY and CDR2 FYNNEI.

This sequence joins TRBV9 and TRBJ2-2, with D perhaps matching TRBD2 (5 bases). Trimming took 0 bases from V and 9 from J, leaving 15 bases between them. The V gene's germline CDR1 is SGDLS and CDR2 YYNGEE. This CDR3 has 15 residues. CDR3 region: CASSVALATSRELFF. The CDR3 DNA reads as TGTGCCAGCAGCGTAGCTCTAGCTACCAGCCGGGAGCTGTTTTTT.

The chain links TRBV7-9 to TRBJ2-2, with TRBD1 matching over 9 bases. Germline V gene sequence: CDR1 SEHNR, CDR2 FQNEAQ (reference sequence). There are 14 residues in the CDR3. The junction had 3 bases not matched to a gene; V was cut back by 4 bases and J by 6 bases. Here the CDR3 reads CASSSRQGAGELFF. The CDR3 DNA follows: TGTGCCAGCAGCTCACGACAGGGGGCCGGGGAGCTGTTTTTT.

This clone was picked up a small number of times. The chain employs TRBV12-3 or TRBV12-4 and TRBJ2-3, with D maybe TRBD2 (5 bases). V shed 8 bases and J shed 3 bases, with 12 bases lying between them. This CDR3 contains 13 residues. The CDR3 sequence is CASRPLGTDTQYF. Written as DNA, the CDR3 is TGTGCCAGCCGTCCACTAGGGACAGATACGCAGTATTTT.

This chain uses TRBV5-4 with TRBJ1-2; D unclear. Germline CDR1 reads SGHNT; CDR2 reads YYREEE (reference sequence). Trimming took off 0 bases at V and 5 bases at J, with 5 bases between the two ends. The CDR3 covers 12 residues. The DNA for the CDR3 is TGTGCCAGCAGCTTGGATACTTATGGCTACACCTTC. Residues: CASSLDTYGYTF.

The chain links TRBV9 to TRBJ2-2; TRBD2 aligns across 8 bases. The CDR3 totals 18 residues. The germline gives CDR1 SGDLS, CDR2 YYNGEE. V lost 0 bases to trimming and J lost 1 base; unmatched junction nucleotides: 8. Here the CDR3 DNA reads TGTGCCAGCAGCGTAGATCCGAGGCTAGCGGGGAACACCGGGGAGCTGTTTTTT. Translation: CASSVDPRLAGNTGELFF.

The chain couples TRBV7-2 to TRBJ2-5, with 11 bases fitting TRBD2. The germline gives CDR1 SGHTA, CDR2 FQGNSA. V was clipped by 3 bases and J by 5 bases; unmatched bases: 8. This CDR3 is built from 16 residues. The CDR3 DNA reads as TGTGCCAGCAGCTTTTCCCTAGCGGGAGGATTGGAGACCCAGTACTTC. Amino acids: CASSFSLAGGLETQYF.

The chain has TRBV2 and TRBJ1-2, with 8 nucleotides matching TRBD1. The germline gives CDR1 SNHLY, CDR2 FYNNEI. V lost 3 bases, J lost 5 bases, and 8 bases stayed unmatched. CDR3 length: 15 residues. DNA for the CDR3: TGTGCCAGCAGTGAGCTCCAGGGGGCGCGTTATGGCTACACCTTC. Protein sequence: CASSELQGARYGYTF. Complete variable domain (other parts from reference TRBV2 and TRBJ1-2): EPEVTQTPSHQVTQMGQEVILRCVPISNHLYFYWYRQILGQKVEFLVSFYNNEISEKSEIFDDQFSVERPDGSNFTLKIRSTKLEDSAMYFCASSELQGARYGYTFGSGTRLTVV.

The chain links TRBV4-2 to TRBJ1-1; D may be TRBD1 (5 bases). The V gene lost 1 base and the J gene lost 2 bases, with 11 bases spanning the gap. Germline values: CDR1 LGHNA, CDR2 YNFKEQ. The CDR3 is made up of 15 amino acids. The chain's CDR3 is CASSQVQDTNTEAFF. The DNA of the CDR3 is TGTGCCAGCAGCCAAGTTCAGGACACTAACACTGAAGCTTTCTTT.

The chain has TRBV29-1 and TRBJ1-4; a possible D gene is TRBD1 (6 bases). The germline V gene encodes CDR1 SQVTM and CDR2 ANQGSEA. V was trimmed by 0 bases and J by 0 bases, leaving 11 bases between them. This CDR3 has 16 residues. The CDR3 is CSVEDPAGATNEKLFF. CDR3 DNA: TGCAGCGTTGAAGATCCAGCAGGGGCAACTAATGAAAAACTGTTTTTT.

The chain joins TRBV28 to TRBJ1-4, with 8 bases aligning to TRBD1. The CDR3 is 15 amino acids. Germline lookup yields CDR1 MDHEN and CDR2 SYDVKM. V lost 6 bases and J lost 5; bases outside the gene matches: 8. The CDR3 reads CASRRDRGWNEKLFF. The CDR3 DNA follows: TGTGCCAGCAGGCGAGACAGGGGATGGAATGAAAAACTGTTTTTT.

The CDR3 sequence is CASSVESGGAGETQYF. CDR3 bases: TGTGCCAGCAGCGTAGAAAGCGGGGGGGCCGGAGAGACCCAGTACTTC. The rearrangement links TRBV9 to TRBJ2-5; 10 bases line up with TRBD2. V gave up 0 bases and J gave up 4 bases; unmatched junction bases: 6. The CDR3 is made up of 16 amino acids. The germline CDR1 and CDR2 sequences are SGDLS and YYNGEE.

This clone occurred a few times. CDR3 nucleotide sequence: TGTGCCAGCAGCAGACCGGGACACCTCTACGAGCAGTACGTC. It yields the protein CASSRPGHLYEQYV. This chain joins TRBV6-2 or TRBV6-3 and TRBJ2-7; D might be TRBD1 (6 bases). CDR3 size: 14 residues. With 6 bases removed from V and 3 bases from J, the gap between germline ends came to 15 bases. The germline V gene has CDR1 MNHEY and CDR2 SVGEGT.

This chain joins TRBV6-9 and TRBJ2-1; TRBD2 matches at 9 bases. The V gene's germline CDR1 is MNHGY and CDR2 SVAAGI. After removal of 3 bases from V and 7 bases from J, the junction contained 4 bases not matched to a gene. CDR3 size: 14 residues. The CDR3 reads CASSYGGRANEQFF. CDR3 DNA sequence: TGTGCCAGCAGTTACGGCGGGAGGGCGAATGAGCAGTTCTTC.

This clone has just a few counts. The rearrangement joins TRBV4-2 to TRBJ1-5; maybe TRBD1 (6 bases). The CDR3 has 17 amino acids. Trimming took 4 bases from V and 8 from J, leaving 24 bases between them. Germline CDR1 reads LGHNA; CDR2 reads YNFKEQ. CDR3 bases: TGTGCCAGCAGCCGCTTCCGGGACACCGAGGCAGGGGAGCCCCAGCATTTT. Residues: CASSRFRDTEAGEPQHF.

The gene calls are TRBV18 and TRBJ1-5, with D unresolved. The CDR3 has 14 residues. Germline values: CDR1 KGHSH, CDR2 LQKENI. Between the trimmed V and J ends, which lost 1 base and 2 bases, there was a span of 6 bases. For the CDR3, the DNA is TGTGCCAGCTCACCACGATCGGGCAATCAGCCCCAGCATTTT. This translates into CASSPRSGNQPQHF.